Following are 22 T cell receptor beta chains from one sample sequenced in a study of cytotoxic CD8 clonotypes in ibrutinib-treated CLL. Here immunoSEQ multiplex PCR was the method, and the copy in TCRdb shows in-frame clones only, minus some. The sample lists about 18,000 clones; around 80% were seen once. This sample comprised PBMCs, obtained before ibrutinib treatment. These receptor sequences come from a human donor with chronic lymphocytic leukemia.

This clone has a single count. V gene TRBV15 combines with J gene TRBJ1-5; the D gene is possibly TRBD1 (6 bases). Germline V gives CDR1 LNHNV, CDR2 YYDKDF (reference sequence). The V end was cut by 0 bases, the J end by 11 bases, with 20 bases between. The CDR3 has 16 amino acids. CDR3 sequence reads: CATSRDGTKNPTSQHF. Here the CDR3 DNA reads TGTGCCACCAGCAGAGATGGGACAAAGAACCCCACATCCCAGCATTTT.

This chain links TRBV28 with TRBJ2-7, with 10 positions matching TRBD2. The germline V gene encodes CDR1 MDHEN and CDR2 SYDVKM. The CDR3 extends over 16 amino acids. Trimming took 5 bases from V and 2 from J; bases not matched to a gene: 9. CDR3 in amino acids: CASSQLAGLTTYEQYF. The CDR3 DNA reads as TGTGCCAGCAGTCAACTAGCGGGACTGACTACCTACGAGCAGTACTTC.

This clone was recorded once. CDR3 coding DNA: TGCAGCGTTGCCCGGGACGGCCAGGATCAGCCCCAGCATTTT. It is translated as CSVARDGQDQPQHF. The chain links TRBV29-1 to TRBJ1-5; possibly TRBD1 for D (5 bases). The CDR3 has 14 residues. Germline assignment: CDR1 SQVTM and CDR2 ANQGSEA. With 4 bases removed from V and 5 bases from J, the gap between germline ends came to 15 bases.

The V gene is TRBV27, the J gene TRBJ2-5; D is perhaps TRBD1 (6 bases). The CDR3 loop spans 13 amino acids. Per germline, CDR1 MNHEY and CDR2 SMNVEV (reference sequence). V lost 6 bases and J 7 bases, leaving 15 bases between the germline ends. CDR3 nucleotide sequence: TGTGCCAGCAGACAAGACAGGCTAGGGACCCAGTACTTC. Its translation is CASRQDRLGTQYF.

This clone was counted between two and nine times. The chain uses TRBV5-4 and TRBJ1-1, with 8 bases aligning to TRBD1. Germline CDR1 and CDR2: SGHNT and YYREEE (reference sequence). V shed 4 bases, J shed 3 bases, and the junction held 5 bases outside the gene matches. The CDR3 extends over 14 amino acids. In DNA, the CDR3 is TGTGCCAGCAGCCCCCAGGGGGCGCACACTGAAGCTTTCTTT. This codes for CASSPQGAHTEAFF.

The genes are TRBV29-1 and TRBJ1-1, with D possibly TRBD1 on 6 matching bases. The CDR3 sequence is 13 residues long. Trimming took 6 bases from V and 5 from J, leaving 16 bases between them. The germline gives CDR1 SQVTM, CDR2 ANQGSEA. Here the CDR3 reads CSVKGGGWTEAFF. The CDR3 bases are TGCAGCGTCAAAGGGGGGGGCTGGACTGAAGCTTTCTTT.

This chain links TRBV7-9 with TRBJ2-1, with D perhaps matching TRBD1 (5 bases). CDR3 length: 13 amino acids. The V gene's germline CDR1 is SEHNR and CDR2 FQNEAQ (reference sequence). Trimming shortened V by 1 base and J by 4 bases, and 5 bases separated the two germline ends. CDR3 amino acids: CASSLDRYNEQFF. The CDR3 DNA is TGTGCCAGCAGCTTAGACAGGTACAATGAGCAGTTCTTC.

The chain couples TRBV15 to TRBJ2-4, with D perhaps TRBD1 (6 bases). V lost 5 bases, J lost 6 bases, and 20 bases lay in between. CDR1 is LNHNV and CDR2 is YYDKDF in the germline V gene (reference sequence). This CDR3 region has 16 residues. CDR3 residues: CATSVPPQGMANIQYF. CDR3 nucleotides: TGTGCCACCAGCGTCCCTCCCCAGGGGATGGCAAACATTCAGTACTTC.

The V and J genes are TRBV5-1 and TRBJ2-5, with D possibly matching TRBD2 (6 bases). V lost 4 bases, J lost 3 bases, and 16 bases lay in between. The CDR3 extends over 15 amino acids. Germline CDR1 and CDR2: SGHRS and YFSETQ. CDR3 amino acids: CASSAAGRLEETQYF. CDR3 nucleotides: TGCGCCAGCAGCGCGGCGGGACGGTTGGAAGAGACCCAGTACTTC.

The CDR3 sequence: CASSLVSGNTEAFF. CDR3 nucleotide sequence: TGTGCCAGCAGCTTAGTATCCGGGAACACTGAAGCTTTCTTT. The gene calls are TRBV7-2 and TRBJ1-1, with D unresolved. The CDR3 is 14 amino acids. Per the germline V gene, CDR1 is SGHTA and CDR2 is FQGNSA. Trimming took 1 base from V and 1 from J, leaving 7 bases between them.

The chain uses TRBV10-3 and TRBJ1-4, with TRBD1 matching 11 bases. V was pared by 2 bases and J by 8 bases, with 10 bases of the junction left unmatched. This CDR3 has 17 residues. The germline CDR1 and CDR2 sequences are ENHRY and SYGVKD. CDR3 residues: CAISERGGQGGSEKLFF. CDR3 nucleotide sequence: TGTGCCATCAGTGAGAGAGGGGGACAGGGGGGATCGGAAAAACTGTTTTTT.

This clone was recorded once. The chain couples TRBV4-3 to TRBJ1-5; 10 bases line up with TRBD1. The trim removed 4 bases at V and 6 bases at J, leaving 9 bases unmatched. The CDR3 covers 16 residues. Germline lookup yields CDR1 LGHNA and CDR2 YSLEER. The DNA of the CDR3 is TGCGCCAGCAGCCCCGCAAGACAGGGGGCGAGTCAGCCCCAGCATTTT. This translates into CASSPARQGASQPQHF.

The chain employs TRBV5-6 and TRBJ2-2, with unresolved D. With 0 bases removed from V and 9 bases from J, the gap between germline ends came to 6 bases. This CDR3 has 12 residues. Germline assignment: CDR1 SGHDT and CDR2 YYEEEE. CDR3 in DNA: TGTGCCAGCAGCTTGGTTACCAGGGAGCTGTTTTTT. Residues: CASSLVTRELFF.

The table lists this clone with a few counts. The chain is built from TRBV27 and TRBJ1-1, with no clear D. Trimming shortened V by 8 bases and J by 9 bases, and 16 bases separated the two germline ends. The length of the CDR3 is 12 residues. Germline CDR1 reads MNHEY; CDR2 reads SMNVEV (reference sequence). In DNA, the CDR3 is TGTGCCAGCCGCACCCCCGACCTTAAAGCTTTCTTT. It yields the protein CASRTPDLKAFF.

The chain recombines TRBV28 with TRBJ2-5, with D possibly matching TRBD1 (5 bases). The CDR3 consists of 15 residues. Per germline, CDR1 MDHEN and CDR2 SYDVKM. V shed 7 bases and J shed 1 base, with 16 bases lying between them. Written as DNA, the CDR3 is TGTGCCAGCACCATCTCCACGACAGTCCAAGAGACCCAGTACTTC. Protein: CASTISTTVQETQYF.

The chain couples TRBV19 to TRBJ2-2; 7 bases fit TRBD1. The ends lost 8 bases at V and 0 bases at J; junction bases unmatched: 15. Germline loops: CDR1 LNHDA, CDR2 SQIVND (reference sequence). The CDR3 extends over 18 amino acids. The CDR3 here is CASLKQGRVYANTGELFF. The CDR3 nucleotides read TGTGCCAGTTTAAAACAGGGGAGAGTCTACGCGAACACCGGGGAGCTGTTTTTT.

This chain links TRBV7-2 with TRBJ2-7; unclear D gene. With 2 bases removed from V and 7 bases from J, the gap between germline ends came to 6 bases. Germline lookup yields CDR1 SGHTA and CDR2 FQGNSA. The CDR3 is 11 residues long. The CDR3 protein is CASSLSSEQYF. In nucleotides, the CDR3 is TGTGCCAGCAGCTTATCCTCAGAGCAGTACTTC.

The V and J genes are TRBV7-3 and TRBJ2-3; D call uncertain. V lost 3 bases and J 2 bases, leaving 6 bases between the germline ends. CDR1 SGHTA and CDR2 FQGTGA come from the germline V gene. This CDR3 is built from 13 residues. Here the CDR3 reads CASSFSPTDTQYF. The CDR3 region has the DNA TGTGCCAGCAGCTTTTCTCCCACAGATACGCAGTATTTT.

V gene TRBV27 combines with J gene TRBJ2-5; D gene ambiguous. Trimming shortened V by 1 base and J by 4 bases, and 10 bases separated the two germline ends. From germline, CDR1 is MNHEY and CDR2 SMNVEV (reference sequence). The CDR3 runs to 14 residues. The CDR3 bases are TGTGCCAGCAGTTTATGGTACGCCGGAGAGACCCAGTACTTC. Protein product: CASSLWYAGETQYF.

V gene TRBV6-5 combines with J gene TRBJ2-1; no clear D gene. The V end was cut by 4 bases, the J end by 0 bases, with 7 bases between. Germline V gives CDR1 MNHEY, CDR2 SVGAGI. CDR3 size: 14 residues. The CDR3 coding sequence is TGTGCCAGCAGTTGGGGAAGCTCCTACAATGAGCAGTTCTTC. It is translated as CASSWGSSYNEQFF.

This chain connects TRBV7-3 to TRBJ2-7; a weak D match, TRBD1 (5 bases). CDR3 size: 17 residues. Trimming removed 1 base at V and 0 bases at J, with 16 bases between. Looked up from germline, CDR1 is SGHTA and CDR2 is FQGTGA. This chain's CDR3 is CASSLISRVDTSYEQYF. In nucleotides, the CDR3 is TGTGCCAGCAGCTTAATATCTCGTGTGGACACCTCCTACGAGCAGTACTTC.

The rearrangement links TRBV5-6 to TRBJ2-7; D is possibly TRBD2 (7 bases). Germline CDR1 is SGHDT and CDR2 is YYEEEE. Trimming left V 10 bases short and J 6 bases short, with 26 bases between. This CDR3 region has 15 residues. CDR3 nucleotide sequence: TGTGCCTCTATGGGGGGGCCGCCCGATTATGTCGAGCAGTACTTC. It translates to CASMGGPPDYVEQYF.